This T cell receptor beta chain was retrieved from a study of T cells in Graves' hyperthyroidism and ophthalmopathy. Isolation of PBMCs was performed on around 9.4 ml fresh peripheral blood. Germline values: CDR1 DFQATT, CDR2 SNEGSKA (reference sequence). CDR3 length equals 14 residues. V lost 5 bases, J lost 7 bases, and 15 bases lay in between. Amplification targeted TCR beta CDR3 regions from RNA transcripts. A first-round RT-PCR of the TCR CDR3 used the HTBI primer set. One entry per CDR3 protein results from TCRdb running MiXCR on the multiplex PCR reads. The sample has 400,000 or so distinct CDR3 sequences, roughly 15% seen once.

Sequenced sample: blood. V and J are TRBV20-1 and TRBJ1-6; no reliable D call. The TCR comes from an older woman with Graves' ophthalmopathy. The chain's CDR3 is CSACHSLVNSPLHF. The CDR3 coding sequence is TGCAGTGCTTGTCATTCCCTCGTGAATTCACCCCTCCACTTT.